The present T cell receptor (beta chain) was sequenced within a study of blood T cell repertoires in COVID-19. Turning to the study itself: COVID-19 samples collected from the United States, Italy and Spain covered acute and convalescent phases.

Cohort assignment relied on participant-reported clinical history. How the authors handled the data: Amplified reference gene primers provided the basis for estimating nucleated cell counts. The method was immunoSEQ multiplex PCR; TCRdb's version includes in-frame clones alone and lacks a portion of them. That table supplies the V and J calls and clone size; D and trimming were determined from the DNA. The sample shows around 250,000 clones, around 80% of them seen only once. Germline values: CDR1 MNHEY, CDR2 SVGAGI. The CDR3 sequence is 14 residues long. The V end lost 6 bases, the J end lost 4 bases, and 13 bases lay between the germline ends.

Sequencing was done on a sample of PBMCs or T cells enriched from blood (not recorded which). The sequence came from a man aged 35 to 55 who had been exposed to COVID-19. V gene TRBV6-5 combines with J gene TRBJ1-5, with TRBD1 as a possible D gene (6 bases). CDR3 coding DNA: TGTGCCAGCAGCCTGGGAGGGGGGAATCAGCCCCAGCATTTT. Translation gives CASSLGGGNQPQHF.